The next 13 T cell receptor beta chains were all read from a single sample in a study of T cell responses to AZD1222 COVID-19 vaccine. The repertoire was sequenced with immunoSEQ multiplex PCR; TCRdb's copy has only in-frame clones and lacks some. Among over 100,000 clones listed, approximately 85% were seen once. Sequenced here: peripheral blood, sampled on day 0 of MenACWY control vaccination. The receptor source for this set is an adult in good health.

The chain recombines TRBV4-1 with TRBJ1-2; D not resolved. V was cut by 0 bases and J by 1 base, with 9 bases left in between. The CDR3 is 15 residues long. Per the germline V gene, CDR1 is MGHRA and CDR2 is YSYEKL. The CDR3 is CASSQDFPINYGYTF. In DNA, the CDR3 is TGCGCCAGCAGCCAAGATTTCCCAATTAACTATGGCTACACCTTC.

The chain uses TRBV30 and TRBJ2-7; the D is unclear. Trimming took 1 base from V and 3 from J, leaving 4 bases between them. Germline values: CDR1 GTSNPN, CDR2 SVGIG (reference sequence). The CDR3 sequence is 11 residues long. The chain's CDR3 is CAWSANYEQYF. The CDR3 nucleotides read TGTGCCTGGAGTGCGAACTACGAGCAGTACTTC.

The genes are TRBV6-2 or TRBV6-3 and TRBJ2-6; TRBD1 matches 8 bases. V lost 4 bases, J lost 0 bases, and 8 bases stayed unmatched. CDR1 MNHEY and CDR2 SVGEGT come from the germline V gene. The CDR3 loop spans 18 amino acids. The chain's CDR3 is CASSFFGQGSSGANVLTF. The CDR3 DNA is TGTGCCAGCAGTTTTTTTGGACAGGGTTCCTCTGGGGCCAACGTCCTGACTTTC.

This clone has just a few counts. CDR3 amino acids: CASSFPPGREVVSEQYF. The CDR3 region has the DNA TGTGCCAGCAGCTTCCCTCCGGGGCGGGAGGTGGTGAGTGAGCAGTACTTC. The genes are TRBV11-2 and TRBJ2-7; TRBD2 aligns across 8 bases. The trim removed 3 bases at V and 7 bases at J, leaving 17 bases unmatched. The germline CDR1 and CDR2 sequences are SGHAT and FQNNGV. There are 17 residues in the CDR3.

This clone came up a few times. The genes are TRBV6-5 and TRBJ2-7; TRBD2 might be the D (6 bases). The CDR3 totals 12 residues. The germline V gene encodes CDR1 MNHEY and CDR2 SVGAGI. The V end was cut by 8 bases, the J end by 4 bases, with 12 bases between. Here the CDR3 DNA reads TGTGCCAGCTCGGGGGTAGGTTACGAGCAGTACTTC. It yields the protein CASSGVGYEQYF.

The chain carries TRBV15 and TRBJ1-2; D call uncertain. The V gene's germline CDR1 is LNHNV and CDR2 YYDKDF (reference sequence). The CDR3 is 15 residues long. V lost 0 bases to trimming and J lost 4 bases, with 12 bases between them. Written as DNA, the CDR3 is TGTGCCACCAGCAGAGATTTCCTCAAATCCTATGGCTACACCTTC. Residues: CATSRDFLKSYGYTF.

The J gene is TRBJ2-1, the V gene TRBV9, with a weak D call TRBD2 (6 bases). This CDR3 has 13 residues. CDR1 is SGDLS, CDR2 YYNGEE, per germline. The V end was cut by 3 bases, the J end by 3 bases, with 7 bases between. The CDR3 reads CASSGGVYNEQFF. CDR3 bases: TGTGCCAGCAGCGGCGGGGTCTACAATGAGCAGTTCTTC.

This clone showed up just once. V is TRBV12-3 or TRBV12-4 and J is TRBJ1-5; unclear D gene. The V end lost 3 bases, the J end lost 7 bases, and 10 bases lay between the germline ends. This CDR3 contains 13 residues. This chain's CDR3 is CASSLRDGQPQHF. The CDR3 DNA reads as TGTGCCAGCAGTTTGAGGGATGGGCAGCCCCAGCATTTT.

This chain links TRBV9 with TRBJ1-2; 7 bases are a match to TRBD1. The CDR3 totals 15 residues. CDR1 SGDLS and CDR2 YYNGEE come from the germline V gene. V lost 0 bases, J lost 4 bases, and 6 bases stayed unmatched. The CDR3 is CASSVEEGAGYGYTF. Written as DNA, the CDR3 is TGTGCCAGCAGCGTAGAGGAGGGGGCGGGCTATGGCTACACCTTC.

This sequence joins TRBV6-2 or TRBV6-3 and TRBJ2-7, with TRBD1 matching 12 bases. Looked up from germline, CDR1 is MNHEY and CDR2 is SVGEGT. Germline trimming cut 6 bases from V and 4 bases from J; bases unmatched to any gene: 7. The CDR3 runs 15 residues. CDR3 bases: TGTGCCAGCAGCTCCTCGGGACAGGGGGCTTACGAGCAGTACTTC. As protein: CASSSSGQGAYEQYF.

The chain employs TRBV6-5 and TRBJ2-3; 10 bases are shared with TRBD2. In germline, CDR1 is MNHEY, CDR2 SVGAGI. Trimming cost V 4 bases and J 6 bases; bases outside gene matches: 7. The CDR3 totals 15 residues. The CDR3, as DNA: TGTGCCAGCAGTTTCCGGCTAGCGGGGGCTGATACGCAGTATTTT. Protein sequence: CASSFRLAGADTQYF.

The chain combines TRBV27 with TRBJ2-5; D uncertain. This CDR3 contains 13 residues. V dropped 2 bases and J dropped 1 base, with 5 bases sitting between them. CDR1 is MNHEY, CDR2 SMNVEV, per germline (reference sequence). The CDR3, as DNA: TGTGCCAGCAGTTTAAATTTCCAAGAGACCCAGTACTTC. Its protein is CASSLNFQETQYF.

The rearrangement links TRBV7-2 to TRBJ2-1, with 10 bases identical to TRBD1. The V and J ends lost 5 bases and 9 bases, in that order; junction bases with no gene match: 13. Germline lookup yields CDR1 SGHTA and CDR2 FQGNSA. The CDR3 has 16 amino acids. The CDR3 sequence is CASSLRRDRGPIEQFF. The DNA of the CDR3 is TGTGCCAGCAGCCTTCGGAGGGACAGGGGTCCCATTGAGCAGTTCTTC.